Presented here are 15 T cell receptor beta chains from one specimen sequenced in a study of blood T cell repertoires in COVID-19. The data were produced by immunoSEQ multiplex PCR, yet TCRdb's version contains in-frame clones alone and is incomplete. The profile shows roughly 190,000 clones, more than 85% of them singletons. The sequencing sample was made of PBMCs or T cells enriched from blood (not recorded which). The receptors originated from a middle-aged woman in a cohort exposed to, infected with or recovered from COVID-19 (not recorded which).

The genes are TRBV28 and TRBJ1-5, with TRBD1 as a possible D gene (5 bases). Trimming removed 2 bases from V and 5 bases from J, with 10 bases in between. This CDR3 spans 14 amino acids. Germline assignment: CDR1 MDHEN and CDR2 SYDVKM. The CDR3 spells CASSLGTIHQPQHF. In nucleotides, the CDR3 is TGTGCCAGCAGTTTAGGGACTATCCATCAGCCCCAGCATTTT. The full variable domain, in which reference TRBV28 and TRBJ1-5 provide the parts outside the CDR3, is DVKVTQSSRYLVKRTGEKVFLECVQDMDHENMFWYRQDPGLGLRLIYFSYDVKMKEKGDIPEGYSVSREKKERFSLILESASTNQTSMYLCASSLGTIHQPQHFGDGTRLSIL.

The chain uses TRBV10-3 and TRBJ2-7; maybe TRBD2 (6 bases). V lost 9 bases and J 0 bases, leaving 12 bases between the germline ends. The CDR3 consists of 13 residues. Germline V gives CDR1 ENHRY, CDR2 SYGVKD. CDR3 loop: CAIRAGDSYEQYF. The CDR3 DNA sequence: TGTGCCATACGAGCGGGCGACTCCTACGAGCAGTACTTC.

This sequence joins TRBV7-9 and TRBJ1-3, with TRBD1 matching over 7 bases. J was trimmed by 2 bases and V by 0 bases; bases with no gene match: 7. The germline V gene has CDR1 SEHNR and CDR2 FQNEAQ (reference sequence). The CDR3 spans 17 residues. The CDR3 coding sequence is TGTGCCAGCAGCTTAGCCCGACAGGGCATGGCTGGAAACACCATATATTTT. This encodes CASSLARQGMAGNTIYF.

The V and J genes are TRBV6-5 and TRBJ2-7; TRBD2 agrees at 11 bases. The CDR3 totals 12 residues. The junction had 2 bases not matched to a gene; V was cut back by 6 bases and J by 7 bases. Germline V gene data show CDR1 as MNHEY and CDR2 as SVGAGI. The CDR3 here is CASRGLAEEQYF. CDR3 DNA sequence: TGTGCCAGCAGGGGACTAGCGGAAGAGCAGTACTTC.

The chain employs TRBV10-2 and TRBJ2-3, with D possibly matching TRBD2 (7 bases). CDR1 and CDR2 from the germline V gene are WSHSY and SAAADI. The CDR3 covers 12 residues. V was trimmed by 4 bases and J by 14 bases, leaving 16 bases between them. The CDR3 is CASSVGGGGRYF. For the CDR3, the DNA is TGCGCCAGCAGTGTCGGGGGCGGGGGCAGGTATTTT.

V is TRBV19 and J is TRBJ2-1; perhaps TRBD1 as D (6 bases). The germline gives CDR1 LNHDA, CDR2 SQIVND (reference sequence). The CDR3 has 14 residues. The germline V and J ends were trimmed by 5 bases and 3 bases, with 11 bases remaining between them. The CDR3 bases are TGTGCCAGTAGTTGGCCAGGGGTCTACAATGAGCAGTTCTTC. Translating it yields CASSWPGVYNEQFF.

V gene TRBV6-2 or TRBV6-3 combines with J gene TRBJ1-5; a weak D match, TRBD1 (5 bases). Deletions cut 2 bases from V and 0 bases from J, with 11 bases between. Germline lookup yields CDR1 MNHEY and CDR2 SVGEGT. The CDR3 consists of 16 residues. The CDR3 nucleotides read TGTGCCAGCAGTTACGGAGGGGTGAGTAGCAATCAGCCCCAGCATTTT. It specifies CASSYGGVSSNQPQHF.

This clone was counted a single time. The chain has TRBV2 and TRBJ2-5; no reliable D call. Germline values: CDR1 SNHLY, CDR2 FYNNEI. V lost 6 bases and J 5 bases, leaving 13 bases between the germline ends. The CDR3 extends over 13 amino acids. CDR3 DNA sequence: TGTGCCAGCAGCGAGATCTCCAGGGAGACCCAGTACTTC. As protein: CASSEISRETQYF.

To note about this clone: The junction does not match germline at one end; this may be a read error. This chain links TRBV15 with TRBJ2-1; TRBD1 agrees at 9 bases. Germline V lookup: CDR1 LNHNV, CDR2 YYDKDF (reference sequence). The CDR3 consists of 18 residues. The CDR3 DNA sequence: TGTGCCACCAGCAGAGGGGGTGTGGGACAGGGCCTTTTCAATCAGCAGTTCTTC. Translating gives CATSRGGVGQGLFNQQFF.

This clone showed up just once. This rearrangement joins TRBV5-1 to TRBJ1-2; D ambiguous. The CDR3 is made up of 14 amino acids. Germline V gene data show CDR1 as SGHRS and CDR2 as YFSETQ. Trimming removed 0 bases from V and 3 bases from J, with 9 bases in between. The CDR3 DNA reads as TGCGCCAGCAGCTTGGTTCCCGGGGACTATGGCTACACCTTC. Protein product: CASSLVPGDYGYTF.

The chain couples TRBV30 to TRBJ2-7; the match to TRBD2 covers 7 bases. CDR3 length: 14 residues. The trim removed 4 bases at V and 0 bases at J, leaving 6 bases unmatched. Germline CDR1 is GTSNPN and CDR2 is SVGIG (reference sequence). The CDR3 is CAWNLGGGSYEQYF. DNA of the CDR3: TGTGCCTGGAATTTGGGGGGGGGCTCCTACGAGCAGTACTTC.

The genes are TRBV7-2 and TRBJ1-6, with TRBD1 matching 9 bases. The CDR3 is made up of 15 amino acids. The trim removed 4 bases at V and 9 bases at J, leaving 7 bases unmatched. From germline, CDR1 is SGHTA and CDR2 FQGNSA. The CDR3 here is CASSSRQGGGSPLHF. The CDR3 DNA follows: TGTGCCAGCAGCTCTCGACAGGGGGGAGGTTCACCCCTCCACTTT. Filled out from reference TRBV7-2 and TRBJ1-6, the complete variable domain reads GAGVSQSPSNKVTEKGKDVELRCDPISGHTALYWYRQSLGQGLEFLIYFQGNSAPDKSGLPSDRFSAERTGGSVSTLTIQRTQQEDSAVYLCASSSRQGGGSPLHFGNGTRLTVT.

V usage is TRBV24-1 and J usage is TRBJ1-1, with D possibly being TRBD1 (5 bases). Trimming removed 12 bases from V and 0 bases from J, with 13 bases in between. CDR1 is KGHDR, CDR2 SFDVKD, per germline. The CDR3 length is 13 residues. As DNA, the CDR3 is TGTGCCTGTCGGGCGACAGTGAACACTGAAGCTTTCTTT. Protein sequence: CACRATVNTEAFF.

The V gene is TRBV19, the J gene TRBJ1-4; D gene uncertain. V gave up 7 bases and J gave up 8 bases, with 17 bases separating them. Germline V lookup: CDR1 LNHDA, CDR2 SQIVND (reference sequence). The CDR3 consists of 14 residues. Here the CDR3 reads CASTSRRLREKLFF. CDR3 DNA sequence: TGTGCCAGTACCTCGAGGAGGTTAAGGGAAAAACTGTTTTTT. Full variable domain (outside the CDR3, taken from reference TRBV19 and TRBJ1-4): DGGITQSPKYLFRKEGQNVTLSCEQNLNHDAMYWYRQDPGQGLRLIYYSQIVNDFQKGDIAEGYSVSREKKESFPLTVTSAQKNPTAFYLCASTSRRLREKLFFGSGTQLSVL.

The chain links TRBV10-2 to TRBJ2-3, with 13 bases identical to TRBD2. The CDR3 sequence is 17 residues long. Per the germline V gene, CDR1 is WSHSY and CDR2 is SAAADI. V dropped 3 bases and J dropped 5; count of bases not matched to a gene: 8. Here the CDR3 reads CASSDPGTSGKGDTQYF. The CDR3 DNA reads as TGCGCCAGCAGTGACCCCGGGACTAGCGGGAAGGGAGATACGCAGTATTTT.